What follows is one T cell receptor beta chain and its context. Antigen specificity is unknown. The CDR3 spans 11 residues. The V end was cut by 6 bases, the J end by 6 bases, with 8 bases between. CDR1 is SQVTM, CDR2 ANQGSEA, per germline. The sample belongs to a study of Ad26.COV2.S vaccination and SARS-CoV-2 variants. Study details: Among those in the COV1001 Ad26.COV2.S trial arm was the donor. Ad26.COV2.S shots went into the muscle once or twice, 56 days apart. The study's findings and limits: Greater spike-specific TCR breadth was seen in vaccine recipients than in placebo recipients. People who got the vaccine or the placebo had similar non-spike TCR breadth.

Libraries were prepared by immunoSEQ multiplex PCR; TCRdb keeps only in-frame clonotypes and omits some of them. The sample yields roughly 350,000 clones, about 89% seen once. Treatment denoted: some 19 received Ad26.COV2.S at low or high dose, single or two shots; several received placebo; per-sample allocation not given. Each sample was drawn 63 days after the first injection (of vaccine or placebo). The chain joins TRBV29-1 to TRBJ2-2, with unresolved D. Sample: peripheral blood, taken in a trial of Ad26.COV2.S vaccine versus placebo. This receptor was obtained from a person between 18 and 59 years old who received the Ad26.COV2.S COVID-19 vaccine or a placebo. CDR3 loop: CSVGGPGELFF. As DNA, the CDR3 is TGCAGCGTAGGCGGCCCCGGGGAGCTGTTTTTT.